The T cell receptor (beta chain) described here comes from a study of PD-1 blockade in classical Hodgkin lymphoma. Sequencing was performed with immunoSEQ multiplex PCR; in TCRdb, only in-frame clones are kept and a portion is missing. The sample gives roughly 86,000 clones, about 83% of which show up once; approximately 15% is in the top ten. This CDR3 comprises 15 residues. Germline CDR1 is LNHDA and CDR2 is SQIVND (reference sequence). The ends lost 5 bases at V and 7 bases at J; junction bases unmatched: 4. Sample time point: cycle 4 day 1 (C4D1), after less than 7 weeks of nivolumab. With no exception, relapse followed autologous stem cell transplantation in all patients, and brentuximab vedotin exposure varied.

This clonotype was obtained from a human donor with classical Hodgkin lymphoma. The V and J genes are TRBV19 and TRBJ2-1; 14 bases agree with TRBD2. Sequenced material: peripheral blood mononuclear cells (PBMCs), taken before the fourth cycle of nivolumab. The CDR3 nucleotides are TGTGCCAGTAGTCGACTAGCGGGAGGGGTAAATGAGCAGTTCTTC. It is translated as CASSRLAGGVNEQFF. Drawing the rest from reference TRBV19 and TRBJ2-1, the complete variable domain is DGGITQSPKYLFRKEGQNVTLSCEQNLNHDAMYWYRQDPGQGLRLIYYSQIVNDFQKGDIAEGYSVSREKKESFPLTVTSAQKNPTAFYLCASSRLAGGVNEQFFGPGTRLTVL.